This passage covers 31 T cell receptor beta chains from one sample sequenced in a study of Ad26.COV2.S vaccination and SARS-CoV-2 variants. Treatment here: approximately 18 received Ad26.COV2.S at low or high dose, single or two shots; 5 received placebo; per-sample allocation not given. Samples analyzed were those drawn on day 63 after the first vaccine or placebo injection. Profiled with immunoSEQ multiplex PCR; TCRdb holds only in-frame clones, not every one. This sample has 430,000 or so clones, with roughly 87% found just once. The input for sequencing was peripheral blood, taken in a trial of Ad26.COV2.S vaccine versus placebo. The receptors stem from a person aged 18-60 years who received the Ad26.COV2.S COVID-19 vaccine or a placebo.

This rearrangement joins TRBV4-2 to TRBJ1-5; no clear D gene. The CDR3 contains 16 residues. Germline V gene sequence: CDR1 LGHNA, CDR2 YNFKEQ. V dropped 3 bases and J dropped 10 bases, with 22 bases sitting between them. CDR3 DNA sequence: TGTGCCAGCAGCCACGATCTCGGACGGGGTCGTTTACCCCAGCATTTT. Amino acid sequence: CASSHDLGRGRLPQHF.

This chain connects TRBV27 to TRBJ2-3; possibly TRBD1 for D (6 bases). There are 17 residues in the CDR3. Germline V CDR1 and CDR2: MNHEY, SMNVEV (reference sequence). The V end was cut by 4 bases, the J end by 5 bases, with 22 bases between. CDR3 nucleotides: TGTGCCAGCAGTTCCCTACAGGGCATCTTCGAGAGAGATACGCAGTATTTT. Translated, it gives CASSSLQGIFERDTQYF.

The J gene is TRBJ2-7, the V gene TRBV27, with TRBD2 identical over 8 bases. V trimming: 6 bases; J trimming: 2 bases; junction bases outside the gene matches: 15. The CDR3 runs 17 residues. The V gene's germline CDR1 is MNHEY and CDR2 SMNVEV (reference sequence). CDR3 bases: TGTGCCAGCAGCCTTCGATCCTCCCCGGGGGGGACCTACGAGCAGTACGTC. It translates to CASSLRSSPGGTYEQYV.

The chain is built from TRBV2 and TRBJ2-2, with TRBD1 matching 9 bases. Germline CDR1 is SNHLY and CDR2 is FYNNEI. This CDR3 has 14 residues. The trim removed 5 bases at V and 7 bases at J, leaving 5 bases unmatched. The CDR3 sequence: CASSRGQGLGELFF. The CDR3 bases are TGTGCCAGCAGTAGGGGACAGGGCCTCGGGGAGCTGTTTTTT.

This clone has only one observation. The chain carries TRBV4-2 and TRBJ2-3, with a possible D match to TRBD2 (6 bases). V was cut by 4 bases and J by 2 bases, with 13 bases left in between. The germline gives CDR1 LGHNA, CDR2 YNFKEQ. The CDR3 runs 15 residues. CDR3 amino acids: CASSPRDSYTDTQYF. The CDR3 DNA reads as TGTGCCAGCAGCCCCCGGGACTCCTACACAGATACGCAGTATTTT.

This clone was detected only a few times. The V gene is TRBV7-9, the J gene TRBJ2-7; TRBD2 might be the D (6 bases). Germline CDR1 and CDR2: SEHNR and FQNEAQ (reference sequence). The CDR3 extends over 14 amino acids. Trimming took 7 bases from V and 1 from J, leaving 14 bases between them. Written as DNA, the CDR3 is TGTGCCAGCAACTCCCTAGCGCCTTCCTACGAGCAGTACTTC. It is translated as CASNSLAPSYEQYF.

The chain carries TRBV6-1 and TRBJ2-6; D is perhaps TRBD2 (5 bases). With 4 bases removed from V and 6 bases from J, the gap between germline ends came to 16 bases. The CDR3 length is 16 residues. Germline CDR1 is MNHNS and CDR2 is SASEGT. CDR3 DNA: TGTGCCAGCAGTGTTATCCCGGAGGTTGCGGCCAACGTCCTGACTTTC. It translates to CASSVIPEVAANVLTF.

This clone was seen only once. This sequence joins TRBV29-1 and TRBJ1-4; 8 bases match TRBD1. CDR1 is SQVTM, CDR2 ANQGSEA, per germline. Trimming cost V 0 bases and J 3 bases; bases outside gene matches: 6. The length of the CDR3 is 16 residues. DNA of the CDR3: TGCAGCGTTGAAGAAGGACAGGGAGGTTCTAATGAAAAACTGTTTTTT. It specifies CSVEEGQGGSNEKLFF.

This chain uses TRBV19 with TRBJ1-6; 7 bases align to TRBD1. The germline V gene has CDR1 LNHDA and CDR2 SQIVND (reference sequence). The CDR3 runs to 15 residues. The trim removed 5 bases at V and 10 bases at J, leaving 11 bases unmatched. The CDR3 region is CASSEQGTFNSPLHF. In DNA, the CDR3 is TGTGCCAGTAGTGAACAGGGGACCTTTAACTCACCCCTCCACTTT.

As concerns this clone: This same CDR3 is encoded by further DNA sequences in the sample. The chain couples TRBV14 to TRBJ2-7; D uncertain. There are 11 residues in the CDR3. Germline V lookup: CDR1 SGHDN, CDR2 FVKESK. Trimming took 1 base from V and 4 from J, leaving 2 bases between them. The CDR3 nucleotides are TGTGCCAGCAGCCAAGGGTACGAGCAGTACTTC. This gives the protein CASSQGYEQYF.

The CDR3 DNA reads TGTGCCAGCAGGCAAGCCGGGGAGCTGTTTTTT. It specifies CASRQAGELFF. The V gene is TRBV12-3 or TRBV12-4, the J gene TRBJ2-2; D remains unclear. The ends were cut back, 6 bases at V and 6 bases at J, with 5 bases in the middle. The CDR3 has 11 residues.

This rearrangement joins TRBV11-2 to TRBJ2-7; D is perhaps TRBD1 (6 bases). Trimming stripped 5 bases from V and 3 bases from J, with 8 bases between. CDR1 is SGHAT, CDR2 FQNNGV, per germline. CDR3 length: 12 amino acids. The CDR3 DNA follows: TGTGCCAGCAGCCGGACAGTCTACGAGCAGTACTTC. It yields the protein CASSRTVYEQYF.

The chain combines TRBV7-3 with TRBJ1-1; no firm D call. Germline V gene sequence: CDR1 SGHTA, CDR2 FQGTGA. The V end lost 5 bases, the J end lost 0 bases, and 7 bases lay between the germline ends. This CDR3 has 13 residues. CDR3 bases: TGTGCCAGCAGCACGCAAGTGAACACTGAAGCTTTCTTT. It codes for CASSTQVNTEAFF.

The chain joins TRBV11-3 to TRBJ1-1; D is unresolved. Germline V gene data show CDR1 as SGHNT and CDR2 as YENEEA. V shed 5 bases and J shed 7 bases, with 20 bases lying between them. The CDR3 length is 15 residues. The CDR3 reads CASSPRGTRAREAFF. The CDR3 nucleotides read TGTGCCAGCAGCCCGCGAGGAACACGGGCCCGTGAAGCTTTCTTT.

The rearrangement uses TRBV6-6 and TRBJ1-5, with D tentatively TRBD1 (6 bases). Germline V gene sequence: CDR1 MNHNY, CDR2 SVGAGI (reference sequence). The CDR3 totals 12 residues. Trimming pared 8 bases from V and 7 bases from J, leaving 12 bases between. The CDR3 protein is CASGPGAQPQHF. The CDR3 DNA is TGTGCCAGCGGTCCAGGGGCACAGCCCCAGCATTTT.

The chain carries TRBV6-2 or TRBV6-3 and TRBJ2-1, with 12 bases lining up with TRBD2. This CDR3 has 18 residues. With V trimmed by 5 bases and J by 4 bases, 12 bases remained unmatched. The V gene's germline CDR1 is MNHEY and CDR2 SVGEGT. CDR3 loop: CASSHPPSGRASYNEQFF. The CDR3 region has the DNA TGTGCCAGCAGTCACCCCCCTAGCGGGAGGGCCTCGTACAATGAGCAGTTCTTC.

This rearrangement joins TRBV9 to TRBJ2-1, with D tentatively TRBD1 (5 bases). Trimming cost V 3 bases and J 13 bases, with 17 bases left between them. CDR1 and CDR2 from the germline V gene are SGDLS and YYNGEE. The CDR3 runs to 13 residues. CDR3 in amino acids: CASSATVQGLQFF. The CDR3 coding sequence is TGTGCCAGCAGCGCGACGGTGCAGGGTCTTCAGTTCTTC.

This CDR3 reads CASSLAGPSGGRSPRETQYF. The CDR3 bases are TGCGCCAGCAGCTTGGCCGGGCCTAGCGGGGGGCGCTCCCCCAGGGAGACCCAGTACTTC. The gene calls are TRBV5-1 and TRBJ2-5, with TRBD2 matching over 11 bases. Germline assignment: CDR1 SGHRS and CDR2 YFSETQ. The CDR3 extends over 20 amino acids. The ends lost 0 bases at V and 5 bases at J; junction bases unmatched: 18. The complete variable domain, with remaining parts taken from reference TRBV5-1 and TRBJ2-5, reads KAGVTQTPRYLIKTRGQQVTLSCSPISGHRSVSWYQQTPGQGLQFLFEYFSETQRNKGNFPGRFSGRQFSNSRSEMNVSTLELGDSALYLCASSLAGPSGGRSPRETQYFGPGTRLLVL.

CDR3 loop: CSVISPGHRDGYTF. The CDR3, as DNA: TGCAGCGTGATATCTCCGGGACACCGAGACGGCTACACCTTC. The V gene is TRBV29-1, the J gene TRBJ1-2; perhaps TRBD1 as D (6 bases). There are 14 residues in the CDR3. The ends were cut back, 6 bases at V and 8 bases at J, with 22 bases in the middle. Germline lookup yields CDR1 SQVTM and CDR2 ANQGSEA.

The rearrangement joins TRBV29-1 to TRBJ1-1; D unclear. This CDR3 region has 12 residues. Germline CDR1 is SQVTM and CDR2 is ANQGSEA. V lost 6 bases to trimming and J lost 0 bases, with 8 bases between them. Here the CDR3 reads CSVPSLNTEAFF. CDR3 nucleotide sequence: TGCAGCGTCCCTAGCCTGAACACTGAAGCTTTCTTT. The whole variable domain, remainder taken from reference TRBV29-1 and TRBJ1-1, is SAVISQKPSRDICQRGTSLTIQCQVDSQVTMMFWYRQQPGQSLTLIATANQGSEATYESGFVIDKFPISRPNLTFSTLTVSNMSPEDSSIYLCSVPSLNTEAFFGQGTRLTVV.

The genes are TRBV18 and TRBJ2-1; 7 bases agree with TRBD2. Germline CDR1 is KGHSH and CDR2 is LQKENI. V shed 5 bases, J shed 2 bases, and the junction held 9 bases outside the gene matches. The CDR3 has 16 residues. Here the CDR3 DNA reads TGTGCCAGCTCATCCTCCCGAGGGAGGGCCTACAATGAGCAGTTCTTC. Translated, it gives CASSSSRGRAYNEQFF.

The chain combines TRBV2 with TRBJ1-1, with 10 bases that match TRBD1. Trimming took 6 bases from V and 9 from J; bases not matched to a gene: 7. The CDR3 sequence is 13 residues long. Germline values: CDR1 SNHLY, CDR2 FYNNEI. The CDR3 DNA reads TGTGCCAGCAGCTCCGGGACAGGGGTGAAAGCTTTCTTT. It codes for CASSSGTGVKAFF.

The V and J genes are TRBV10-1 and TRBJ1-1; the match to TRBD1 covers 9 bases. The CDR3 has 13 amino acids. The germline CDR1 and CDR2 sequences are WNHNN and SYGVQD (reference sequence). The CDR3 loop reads CAGGQGSGCEAFF. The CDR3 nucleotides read TGCGCAGGAGGACAGGGGTCAGGATGTGAAGCTTTCTTT.

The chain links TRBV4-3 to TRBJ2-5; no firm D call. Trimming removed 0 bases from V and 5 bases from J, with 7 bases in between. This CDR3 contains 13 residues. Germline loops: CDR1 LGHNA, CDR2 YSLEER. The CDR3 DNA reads TGCGCCAGCAGCCAAGATCGTTGGGAGACCCAGTACTTC. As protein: CASSQDRWETQYF.

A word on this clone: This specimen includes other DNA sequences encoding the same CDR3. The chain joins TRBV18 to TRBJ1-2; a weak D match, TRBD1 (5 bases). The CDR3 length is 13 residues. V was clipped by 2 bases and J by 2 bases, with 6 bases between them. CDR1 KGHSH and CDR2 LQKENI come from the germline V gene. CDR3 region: CASSPGGNYGYTF. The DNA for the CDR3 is TGTGCCAGCTCACCAGGGGGGAACTATGGCTACACCTTC.

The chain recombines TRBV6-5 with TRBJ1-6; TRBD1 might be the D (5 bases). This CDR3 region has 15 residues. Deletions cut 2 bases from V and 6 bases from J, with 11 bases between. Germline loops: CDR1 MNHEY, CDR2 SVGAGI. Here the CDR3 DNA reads TGTGCCAGCAGTTACCGGGGGTTAGGTAATTCACCCCTCCACTTT. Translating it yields CASSYRGLGNSPLHF.

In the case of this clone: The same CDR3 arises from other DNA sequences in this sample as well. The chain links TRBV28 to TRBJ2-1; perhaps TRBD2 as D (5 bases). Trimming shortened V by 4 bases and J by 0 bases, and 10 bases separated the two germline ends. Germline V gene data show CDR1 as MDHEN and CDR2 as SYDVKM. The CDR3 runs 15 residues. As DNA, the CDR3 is TGTGCCAGCAGTTACAGCGGCAGCTCCTACAATGAGCAGTTCTTC. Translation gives CASSYSGSSYNEQFF.

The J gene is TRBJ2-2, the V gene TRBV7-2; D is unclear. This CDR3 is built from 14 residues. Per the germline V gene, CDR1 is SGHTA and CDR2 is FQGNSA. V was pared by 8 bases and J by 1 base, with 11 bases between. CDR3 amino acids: CASGLSGNTGELFF. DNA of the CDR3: TGTGCCAGCGGTCTTTCCGGGAACACCGGGGAGCTGTTTTTT.

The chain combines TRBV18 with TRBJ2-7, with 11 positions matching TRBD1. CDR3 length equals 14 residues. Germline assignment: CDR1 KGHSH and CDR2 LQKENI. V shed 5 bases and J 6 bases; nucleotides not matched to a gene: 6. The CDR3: CASSVGQGAVEQYV. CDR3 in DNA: TGTGCCAGCTCAGTAGGACAGGGGGCGGTCGAGCAGTACGTC.

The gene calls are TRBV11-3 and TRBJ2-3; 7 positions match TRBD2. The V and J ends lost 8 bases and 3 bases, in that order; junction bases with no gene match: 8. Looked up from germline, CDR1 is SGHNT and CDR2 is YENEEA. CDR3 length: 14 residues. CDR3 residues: CASGPGGGTDTQYF. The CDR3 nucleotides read TGTGCCAGCGGACCCGGGGGAGGGACAGATACGCAGTATTTT.

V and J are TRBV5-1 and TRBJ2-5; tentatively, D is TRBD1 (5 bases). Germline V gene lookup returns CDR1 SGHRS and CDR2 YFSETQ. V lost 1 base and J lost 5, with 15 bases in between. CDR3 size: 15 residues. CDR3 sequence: CASSLKGMLGETQYF. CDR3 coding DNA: TGCGCCAGCAGCTTGAAGGGGATGCTTGGGGAGACCCAGTACTTC.